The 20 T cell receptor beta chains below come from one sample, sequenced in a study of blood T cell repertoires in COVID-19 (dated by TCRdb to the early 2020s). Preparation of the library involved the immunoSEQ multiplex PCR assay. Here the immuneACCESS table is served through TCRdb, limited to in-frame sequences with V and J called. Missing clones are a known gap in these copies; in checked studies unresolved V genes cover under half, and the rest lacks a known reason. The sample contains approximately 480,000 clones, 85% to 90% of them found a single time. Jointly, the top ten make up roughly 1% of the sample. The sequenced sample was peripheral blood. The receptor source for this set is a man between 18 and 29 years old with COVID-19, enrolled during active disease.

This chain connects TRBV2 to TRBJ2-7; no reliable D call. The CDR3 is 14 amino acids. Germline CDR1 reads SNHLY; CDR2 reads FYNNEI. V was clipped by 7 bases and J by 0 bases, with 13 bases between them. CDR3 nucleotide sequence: TGTGCCAGCAATAAGTACAGCACCTCCTACGAGCAGTACTTC. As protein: CASNKYSTSYEQYF.

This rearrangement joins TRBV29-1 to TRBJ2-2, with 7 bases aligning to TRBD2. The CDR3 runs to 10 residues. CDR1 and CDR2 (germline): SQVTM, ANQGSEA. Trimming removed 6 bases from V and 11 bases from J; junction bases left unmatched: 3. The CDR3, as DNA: TGCAGCGTGTCAGCGGGAGAGCTGTTTTTT. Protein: CSVSAGELFF.

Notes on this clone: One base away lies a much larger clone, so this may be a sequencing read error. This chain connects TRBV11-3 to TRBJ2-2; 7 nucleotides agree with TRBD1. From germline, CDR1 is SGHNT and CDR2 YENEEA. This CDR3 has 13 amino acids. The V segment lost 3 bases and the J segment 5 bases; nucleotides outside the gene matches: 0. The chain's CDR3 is CASSLTGTGELFF. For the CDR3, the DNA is TGTGCCAGCAGCTTGACAGGGACCGGGGAGCTGTTTTTT.

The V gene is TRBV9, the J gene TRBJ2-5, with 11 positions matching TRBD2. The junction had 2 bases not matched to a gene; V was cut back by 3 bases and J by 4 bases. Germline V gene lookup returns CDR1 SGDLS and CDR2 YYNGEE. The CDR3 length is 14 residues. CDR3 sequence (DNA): TGTGCCAGCAGCGCAGGACTAGCGGGAGAGACCCAGTACTTC. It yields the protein CASSAGLAGETQYF.

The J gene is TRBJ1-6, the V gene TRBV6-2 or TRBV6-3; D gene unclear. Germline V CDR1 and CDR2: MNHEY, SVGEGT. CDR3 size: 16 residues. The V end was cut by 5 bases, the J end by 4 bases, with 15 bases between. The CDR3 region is CASSRLSSRYNSPLHF. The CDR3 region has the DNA TGTGCCAGCAGTCGCCTGTCCTCCAGGTATAATTCACCCCTCCACTTT.

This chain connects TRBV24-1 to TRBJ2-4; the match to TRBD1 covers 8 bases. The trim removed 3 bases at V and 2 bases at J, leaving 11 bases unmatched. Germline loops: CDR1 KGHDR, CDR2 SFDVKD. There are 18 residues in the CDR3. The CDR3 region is CATSDGRTGIFTKNIQYF. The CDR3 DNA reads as TGTGCCACCAGTGATGGAAGGACAGGGATATTCACCAAAAACATTCAGTACTTC.

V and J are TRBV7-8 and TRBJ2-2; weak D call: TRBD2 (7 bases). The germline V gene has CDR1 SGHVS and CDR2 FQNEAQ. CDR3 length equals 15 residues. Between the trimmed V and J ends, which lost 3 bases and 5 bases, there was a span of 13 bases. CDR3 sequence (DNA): TGTGCCAGCAGCTTTCTGGGGGGGCGGACCGGGGAGCTGTTTTTT. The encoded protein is CASSFLGGRTGELFF.

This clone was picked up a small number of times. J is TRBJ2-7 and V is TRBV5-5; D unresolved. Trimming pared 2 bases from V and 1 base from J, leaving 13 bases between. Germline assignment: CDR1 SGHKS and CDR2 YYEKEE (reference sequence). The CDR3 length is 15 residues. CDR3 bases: TGTGCCAGCAGCTTACAGTCTTCCCCTTCCTACGAGCAGTACTTC. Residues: CASSLQSSPSYEQYF.

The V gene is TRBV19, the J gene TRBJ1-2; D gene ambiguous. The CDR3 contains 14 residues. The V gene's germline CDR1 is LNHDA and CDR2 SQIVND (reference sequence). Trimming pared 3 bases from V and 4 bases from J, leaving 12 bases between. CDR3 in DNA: TGTGCCAGTAGTATCGGGTCCCTGGGCTATGGCTACACCTTC. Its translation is CASSIGSLGYGYTF.

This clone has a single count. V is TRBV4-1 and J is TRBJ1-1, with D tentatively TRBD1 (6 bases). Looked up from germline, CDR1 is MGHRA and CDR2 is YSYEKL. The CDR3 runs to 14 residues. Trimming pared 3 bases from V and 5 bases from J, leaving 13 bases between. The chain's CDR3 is CASSHRTGLTEAFF. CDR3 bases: TGCGCCAGCAGCCATCGAACAGGGTTGACTGAAGCTTTCTTT.

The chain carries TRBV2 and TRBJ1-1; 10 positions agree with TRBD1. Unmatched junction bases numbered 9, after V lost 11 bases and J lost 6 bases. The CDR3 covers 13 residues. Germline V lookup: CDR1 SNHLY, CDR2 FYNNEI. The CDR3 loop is CADRQGAPAEAFF. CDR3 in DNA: TGTGCCGACAGACAGGGGGCCCCCGCTGAAGCTTTCTTT. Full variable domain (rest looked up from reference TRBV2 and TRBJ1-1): EPEVTQTPSHQVTQMGQEVILRCVPISNHLYFYWYRQILGQKVEFLVSFYNNEISEKSEIFDDQFSVERPDGSNFTLKIRSTKLEDSAMYFCADRQGAPAEAFFGQGTRLTVV.

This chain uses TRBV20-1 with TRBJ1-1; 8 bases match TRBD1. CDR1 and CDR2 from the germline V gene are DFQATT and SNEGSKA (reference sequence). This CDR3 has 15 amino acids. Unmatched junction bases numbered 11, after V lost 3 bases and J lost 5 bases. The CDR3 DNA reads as TGCAGTGCTAGTCAAATAGGACAGGGTCAGACTGAAGCTTTCTTT. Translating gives CSASQIGQGQTEAFF.

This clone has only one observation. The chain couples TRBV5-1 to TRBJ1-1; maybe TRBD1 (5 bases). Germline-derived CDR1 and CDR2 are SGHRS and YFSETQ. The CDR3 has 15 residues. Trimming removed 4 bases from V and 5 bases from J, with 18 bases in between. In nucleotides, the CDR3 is TGCGCCAGCAGCCATGACCTGGGGGGTATGACTGAAGCTTTCTTT. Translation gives CASSHDLGGMTEAFF.

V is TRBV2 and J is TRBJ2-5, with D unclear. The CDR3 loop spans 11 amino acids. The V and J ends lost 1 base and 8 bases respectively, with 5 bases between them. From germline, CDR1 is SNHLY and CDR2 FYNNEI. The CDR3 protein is CASSEGATQYF. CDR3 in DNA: TGTGCCAGCAGTGAAGGGGCAACCCAGTACTTC.

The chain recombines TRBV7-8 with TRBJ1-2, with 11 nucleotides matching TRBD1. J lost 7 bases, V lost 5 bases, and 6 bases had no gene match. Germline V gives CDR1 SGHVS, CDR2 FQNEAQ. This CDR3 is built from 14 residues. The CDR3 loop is CASSPGQGAFGYTF. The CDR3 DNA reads TGTGCCAGCAGCCCTGGACAGGGGGCCTTTGGCTACACCTTC.

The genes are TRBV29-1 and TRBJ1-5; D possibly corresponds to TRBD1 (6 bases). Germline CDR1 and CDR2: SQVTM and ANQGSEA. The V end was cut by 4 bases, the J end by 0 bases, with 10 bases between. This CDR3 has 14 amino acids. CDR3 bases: TGCAGCGTTGGGACAGATAATAGCAATCAGCCCCAGCATTTT. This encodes CSVGTDNSNQPQHF.

This CDR3 is CASSIWATTVSNYGYTF. CDR3 nucleotide sequence: TGTGCCAGTAGTATTTGGGCTACGACAGTTTCTAACTATGGCTACACCTTC. This chain uses TRBV19 with TRBJ1-2; a possible D gene is TRBD1 (5 bases). Germline CDR1 LNHDA, CDR2 SQIVND (reference sequence). This CDR3 has 17 amino acids. Deletions cut 3 bases from V and 0 bases from J, with 17 bases between.

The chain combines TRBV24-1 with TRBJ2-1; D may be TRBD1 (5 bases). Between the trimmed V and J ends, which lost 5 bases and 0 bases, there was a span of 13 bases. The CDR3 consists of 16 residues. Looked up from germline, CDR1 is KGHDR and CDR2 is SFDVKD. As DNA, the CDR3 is TGTGCCACCAGTGGCGAAGGGGTTGGCTCCTACAATGAGCAGTTCTTC. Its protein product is CATSGEGVGSYNEQFF.

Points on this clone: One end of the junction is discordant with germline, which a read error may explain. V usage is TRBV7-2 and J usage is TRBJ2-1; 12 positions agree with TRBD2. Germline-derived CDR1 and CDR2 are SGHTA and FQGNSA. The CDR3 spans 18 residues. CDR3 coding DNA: TGTGCCAGCATCTTAGCCCCCTTTGGACTAGCGGGGTACAATGAGCAGTTCTTC. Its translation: CASILAPFGLAGYNEQFF.

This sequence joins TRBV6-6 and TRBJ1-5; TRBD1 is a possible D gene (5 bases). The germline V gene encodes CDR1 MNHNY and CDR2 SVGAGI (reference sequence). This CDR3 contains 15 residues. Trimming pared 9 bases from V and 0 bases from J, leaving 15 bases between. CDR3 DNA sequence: TGTGCCAGTGCAGGGCATGGCCGTAGCAATCAGCCCCAGCATTTT. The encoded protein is CASAGHGRSNQPQHF.